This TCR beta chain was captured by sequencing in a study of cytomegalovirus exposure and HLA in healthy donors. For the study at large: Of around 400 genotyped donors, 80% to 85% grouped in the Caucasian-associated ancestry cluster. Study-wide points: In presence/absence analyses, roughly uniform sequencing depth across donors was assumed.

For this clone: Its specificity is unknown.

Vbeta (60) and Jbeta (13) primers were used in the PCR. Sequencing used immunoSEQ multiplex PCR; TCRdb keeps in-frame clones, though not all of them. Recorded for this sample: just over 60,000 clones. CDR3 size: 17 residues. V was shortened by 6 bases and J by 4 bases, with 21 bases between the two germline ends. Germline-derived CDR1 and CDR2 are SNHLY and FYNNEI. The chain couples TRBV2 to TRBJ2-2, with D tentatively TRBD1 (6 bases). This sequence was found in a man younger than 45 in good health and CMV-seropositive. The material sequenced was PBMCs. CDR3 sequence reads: CASRRYGSGALTGELFF. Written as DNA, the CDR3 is TGTGCCAGCAGGAGGTATGGATCAGGGGCACTCACCGGGGAGCTGTTTTTT.